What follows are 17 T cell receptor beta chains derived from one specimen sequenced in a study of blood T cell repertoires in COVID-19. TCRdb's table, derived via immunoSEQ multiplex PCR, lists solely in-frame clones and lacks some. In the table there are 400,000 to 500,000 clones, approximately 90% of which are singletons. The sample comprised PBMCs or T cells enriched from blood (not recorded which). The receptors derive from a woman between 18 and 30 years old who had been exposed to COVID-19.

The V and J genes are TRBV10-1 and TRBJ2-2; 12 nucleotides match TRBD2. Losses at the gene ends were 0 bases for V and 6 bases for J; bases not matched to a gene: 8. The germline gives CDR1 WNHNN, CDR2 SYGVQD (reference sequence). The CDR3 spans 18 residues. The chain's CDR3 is CASSESRLAGGPPGELFF. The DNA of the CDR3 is TGCGCCAGCAGTGAGTCGAGGCTAGCGGGAGGGCCTCCCGGGGAGCTGTTTTTT.

CDR3 loop: CASSLTGQGALGNTIYF. The DNA of the CDR3 is TGTGCCAGCAGCTTAACGGGACAGGGGGCGCTTGGAAACACCATATATTTT. The J gene is TRBJ1-3, the V gene TRBV7-3; TRBD1 matches 12 bases. The germline V gene encodes CDR1 SGHTA and CDR2 FQGTGA. This CDR3 spans 17 amino acids. The V and J ends lost 0 bases and 3 bases, in that order; junction bases with no gene match: 3. Using reference TRBV7-3 and TRBJ1-3 for the parts outside the CDR3, the full variable domain is GAGVSQTPSNKVTEKGKYVELRCDPISGHTALYWYRQSLGQGPEFLIYFQGTGAADDSGLPNDRFFAVRPEGSVSTLKIQRTERGDSAVYLCASSLTGQGALGNTIYFGEGSWLTVV.

The CDR3 nucleotides read TGTGCCAGCAGCGGTCTCGACAGAACCTTCTCTGGAAACACCATATATTTT. Protein: CASSGLDRTFSGNTIYF. This chain uses TRBV9 with TRBJ1-3, with D maybe TRBD1 (5 bases). CDR1 and CDR2 from the germline V gene are SGDLS and YYNGEE. With 3 bases removed from V and 0 bases from J, the gap between germline ends came to 16 bases. The CDR3 runs 17 residues.

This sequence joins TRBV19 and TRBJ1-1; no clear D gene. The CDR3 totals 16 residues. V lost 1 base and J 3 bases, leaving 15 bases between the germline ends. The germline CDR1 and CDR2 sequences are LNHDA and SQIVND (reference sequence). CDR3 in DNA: TGTGCCAGTAGTATAGGTTTAGAGATACTGGACACTGAAGCTTTCTTT. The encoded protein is CASSIGLEILDTEAFF. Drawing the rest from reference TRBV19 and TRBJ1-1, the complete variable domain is DGGITQSPKYLFRKEGQNVTLSCEQNLNHDAMYWYRQDPGQGLRLIYYSQIVNDFQKGDIAEGYSVSREKKESFPLTVTSAQKNPTAFYLCASSIGLEILDTEAFFGQGTRLTVV.

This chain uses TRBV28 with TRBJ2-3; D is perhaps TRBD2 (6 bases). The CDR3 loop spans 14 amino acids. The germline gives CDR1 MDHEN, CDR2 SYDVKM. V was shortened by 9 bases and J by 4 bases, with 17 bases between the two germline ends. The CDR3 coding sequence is TGTGCCAGTAGTCGGGGCGGGGTGCCAGATACGCAGTATTTT. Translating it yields CASSRGGVPDTQYF.

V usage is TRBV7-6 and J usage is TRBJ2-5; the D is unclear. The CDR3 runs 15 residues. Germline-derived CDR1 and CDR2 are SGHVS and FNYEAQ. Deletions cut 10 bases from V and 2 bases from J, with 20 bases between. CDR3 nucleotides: TGTGCCACCGGAGCTTCAGCGAATTTTCAAGAGACCCAGTACTTC. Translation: CATGASANFQETQYF.

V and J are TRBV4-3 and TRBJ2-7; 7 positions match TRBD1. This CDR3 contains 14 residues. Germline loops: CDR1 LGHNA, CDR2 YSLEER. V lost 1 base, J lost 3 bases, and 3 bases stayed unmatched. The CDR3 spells CASSQGQGVYEQYF. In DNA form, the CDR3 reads TGCGCCAGCAGCCAAGGCCAGGGGGTCTACGAGCAGTACTTC.

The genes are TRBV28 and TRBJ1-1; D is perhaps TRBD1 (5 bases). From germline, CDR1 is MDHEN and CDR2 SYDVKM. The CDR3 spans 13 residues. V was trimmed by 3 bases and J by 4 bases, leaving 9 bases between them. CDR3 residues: CASSFGGGTEAFF. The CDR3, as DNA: TGTGCCAGCAGTTTTGGGGGGGGCACTGAAGCTTTCTTT.

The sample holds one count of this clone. The CDR3 region has the DNA TGTGCCAGCAGCGTAGAACAGGGGATTGTCGGGGAGCTGTTTTTT. Translation gives CASSVEQGIVGELFF. The rearrangement uses TRBV9 and TRBJ2-2, with TRBD1 identical over 7 bases. The CDR3 sequence is 15 residues long. Unmatched junction bases numbered 6, after V lost 0 bases and J lost 7 bases. Per germline, CDR1 SGDLS and CDR2 YYNGEE.

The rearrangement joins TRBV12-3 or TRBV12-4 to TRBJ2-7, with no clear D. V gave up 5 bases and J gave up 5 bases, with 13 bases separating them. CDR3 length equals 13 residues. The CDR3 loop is CASSPRILHEQYF. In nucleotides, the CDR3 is TGTGCCAGCAGTCCGCGAATCCTCCACGAGCAGTACTTC.

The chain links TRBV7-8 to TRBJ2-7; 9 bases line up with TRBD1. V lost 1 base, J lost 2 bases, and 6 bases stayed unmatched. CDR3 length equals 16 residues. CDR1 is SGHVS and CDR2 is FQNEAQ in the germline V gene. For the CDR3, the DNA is TGTGCCAGCAGCTTAGTAAAGGGGACAGGGCCCTACGAGCAGTACTTC. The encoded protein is CASSLVKGTGPYEQYF.

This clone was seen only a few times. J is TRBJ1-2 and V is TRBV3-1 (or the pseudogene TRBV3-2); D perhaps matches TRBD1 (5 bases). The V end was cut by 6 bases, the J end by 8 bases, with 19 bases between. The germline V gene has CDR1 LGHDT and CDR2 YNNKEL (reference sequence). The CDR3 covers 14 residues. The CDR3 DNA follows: TGTGCCAGCAGACCAGGGAAAGGCATTGGGGGCTACACCTTC. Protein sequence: CASRPGKGIGGYTF.

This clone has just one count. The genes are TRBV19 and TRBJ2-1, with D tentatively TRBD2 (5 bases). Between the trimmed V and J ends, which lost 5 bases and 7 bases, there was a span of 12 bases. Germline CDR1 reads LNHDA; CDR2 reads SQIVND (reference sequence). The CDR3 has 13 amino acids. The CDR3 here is CASSLQDSNEQFF. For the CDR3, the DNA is TGTGCCAGTAGTCTCCAGGACTCGAATGAGCAGTTCTTC.

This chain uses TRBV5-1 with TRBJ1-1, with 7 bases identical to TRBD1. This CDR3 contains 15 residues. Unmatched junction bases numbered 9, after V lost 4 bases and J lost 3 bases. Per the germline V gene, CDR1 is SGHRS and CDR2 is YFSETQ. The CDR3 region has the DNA TGCGCCAGCAGCACGACAGGGAATGGGTACACTGAAGCTTTCTTT. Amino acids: CASSTTGNGYTEAFF. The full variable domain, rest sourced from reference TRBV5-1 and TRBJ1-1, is KAGVTQTPRYLIKTRGQQVTLSCSPISGHRSVSWYQQTPGQGLQFLFEYFSETQRNKGNFPGRFSGRQFSNSRSEMNVSTLELGDSALYLCASSTTGNGYTEAFFGQGTRLTVV.

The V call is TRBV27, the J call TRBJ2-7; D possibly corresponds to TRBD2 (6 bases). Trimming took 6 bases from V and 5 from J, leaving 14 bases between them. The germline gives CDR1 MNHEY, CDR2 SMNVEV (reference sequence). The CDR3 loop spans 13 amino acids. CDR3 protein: CASRRAGTDEQYF. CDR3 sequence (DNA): TGTGCCAGCAGACGGGCGGGGACCGACGAGCAGTACTTC.

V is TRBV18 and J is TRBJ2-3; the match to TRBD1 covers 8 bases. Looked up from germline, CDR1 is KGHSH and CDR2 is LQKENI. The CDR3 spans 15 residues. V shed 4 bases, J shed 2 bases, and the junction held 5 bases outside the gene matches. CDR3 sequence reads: CASSLRTGTTDTQYF. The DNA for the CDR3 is TGTGCCAGCTCACTACGGACAGGGACCACAGATACGCAGTATTTT. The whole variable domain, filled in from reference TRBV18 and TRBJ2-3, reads NAGVMQNPRHLVRRRGQEARLRCSPMKGHSHVYWYRQLPEEGLKFMVYLQKENIIDESGMPKERFSAEFPKEGPSILRIQQVVRGDSAAYFCASSLRTGTTDTQYFGPGTRLTVL.

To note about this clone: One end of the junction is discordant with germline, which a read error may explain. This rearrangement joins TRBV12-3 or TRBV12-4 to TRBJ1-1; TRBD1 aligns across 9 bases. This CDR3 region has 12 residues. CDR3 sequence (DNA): TGTGCCGGTCAACAGGGGGCGAACTCTCTTAACTTT. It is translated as CAGQQGANSLNF.